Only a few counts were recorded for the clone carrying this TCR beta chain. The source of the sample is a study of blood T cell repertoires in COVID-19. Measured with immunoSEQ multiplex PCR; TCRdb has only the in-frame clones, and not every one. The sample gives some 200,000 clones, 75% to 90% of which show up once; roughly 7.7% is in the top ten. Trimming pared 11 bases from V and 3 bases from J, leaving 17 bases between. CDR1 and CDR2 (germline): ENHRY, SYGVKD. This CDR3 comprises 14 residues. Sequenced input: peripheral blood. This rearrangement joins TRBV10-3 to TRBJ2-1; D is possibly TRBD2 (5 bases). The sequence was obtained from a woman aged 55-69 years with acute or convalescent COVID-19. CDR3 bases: TGTGCCTCCGAGTCAGGAGGCGACTACAATGAGCAGTTCTTC. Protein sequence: CASESGGDYNEQFF.